This T cell receptor beta chain was sequenced for a study of vaccination and CD4 T cells after COVID-19. As for treatment: roughly ten-day PBMC culture with coronavirus spike peptide pools or control peptides (ViraFEST assay). Gathered ahead of the COVID-19 pandemic (2011-2018) were the CD4+ T cells of the unexposed donor. Fresh medium (containing IL-2) replaced half the medium on days 3 and 7. If enough cells were available, CD4+ T cells from unexposed donors were probed with SARS-CoV-2 S/N and four cold-coronavirus spikes. About this clonotype itself: Its antigen is not identified.

Cultured CD4+ T-cell DNA underwent Oncomine TCR Beta short-read sequencing. Genomic DNA from cultured CD4+ T cells was extracted. TCRdb re-derived calls from the PCR reads in MiXCR, one entry per CDR3 protein. The sample includes about 7,800 distinct CDR3 sequences, over 35% of them seen just once. CDR1 is SGHRS and CDR2 is YFSETQ in the germline V gene. This CDR3 has 13 residues. With 5 bases removed from V and 6 bases from J, the gap between germline ends came to 14 bases. V and J are TRBV5-1 and TRBJ1-2; a possible D gene is TRBD1 (5 bases). This sequence was found in a human donor in good health. Material for sequencing was CD4+ T cells from blood, cultured in vitro. CDR3 coding DNA: TGCGCCAGCAGTCGGGGACGCGGGGATGGCTACACCTTC. It codes for CASSRGRGDGYTF.